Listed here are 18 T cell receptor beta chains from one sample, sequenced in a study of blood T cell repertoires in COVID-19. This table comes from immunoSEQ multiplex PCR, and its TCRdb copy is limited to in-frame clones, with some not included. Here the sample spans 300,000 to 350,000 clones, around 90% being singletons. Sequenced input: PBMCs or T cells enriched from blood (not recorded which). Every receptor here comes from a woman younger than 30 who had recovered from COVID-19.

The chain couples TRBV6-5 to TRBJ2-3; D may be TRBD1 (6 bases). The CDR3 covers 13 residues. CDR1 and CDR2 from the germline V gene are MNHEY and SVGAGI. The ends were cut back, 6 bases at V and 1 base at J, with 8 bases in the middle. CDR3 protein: CASRGAGTDTQYF. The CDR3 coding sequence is TGTGCCAGCAGGGGGGCGGGCACAGATACGCAGTATTTT.

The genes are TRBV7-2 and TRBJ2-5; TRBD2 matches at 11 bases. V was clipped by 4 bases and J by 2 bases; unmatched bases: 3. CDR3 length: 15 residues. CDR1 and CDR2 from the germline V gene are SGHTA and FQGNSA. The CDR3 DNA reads TGTGCCAGCAGCTATACTAGCGGGGGACAAGAGACCCAGTACTTC. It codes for CASSYTSGGQETQYF. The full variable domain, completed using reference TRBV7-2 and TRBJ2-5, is GAGVSQSPSNKVTEKGKDVELRCDPISGHTALYWYRQSLGQGLEFLIYFQGNSAPDKSGLPSDRFSAERTGGSVSTLTIQRTQQEDSAVYLCASSYTSGGQETQYFGPGTRLLVL.

Written as DNA, the CDR3 is TGCGCCAGCAGCCAAGATCTTAGCGGGGGTTACGATAGCTCCTACAATGAGCAGTTCTTC. Translation gives CASSQDLSGGYDSSYNEQFF. The V and J genes are TRBV4-3 and TRBJ2-1, with 9 bases aligning to TRBD2. The germline CDR1 and CDR2 sequences are LGHNA and YSLEER. V lost 0 bases to trimming and J lost 0 bases; unmatched junction nucleotides: 12. The CDR3 loop spans 20 amino acids.

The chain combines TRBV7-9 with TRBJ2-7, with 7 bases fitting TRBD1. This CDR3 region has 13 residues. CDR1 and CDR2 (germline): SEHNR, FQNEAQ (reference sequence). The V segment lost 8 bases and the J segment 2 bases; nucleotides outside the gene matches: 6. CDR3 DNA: TGTGCCAGCCGTGGGACAGTTACCTACGAGCAGTACTTC. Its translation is CASRGTVTYEQYF.

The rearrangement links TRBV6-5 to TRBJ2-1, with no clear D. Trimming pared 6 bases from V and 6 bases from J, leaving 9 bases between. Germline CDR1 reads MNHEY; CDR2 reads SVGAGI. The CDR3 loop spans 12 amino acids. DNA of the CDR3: TGTGCCAGCAGCGTTGGGCGCAATGAGCAGTTCTTC. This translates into CASSVGRNEQFF.

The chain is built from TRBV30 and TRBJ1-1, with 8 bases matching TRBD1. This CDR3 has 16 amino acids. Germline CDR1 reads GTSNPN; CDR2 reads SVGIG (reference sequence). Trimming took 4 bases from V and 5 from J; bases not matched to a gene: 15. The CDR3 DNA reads TGTGCCTGGAAGCGTTACCCGACAGGGGAGGGAACTGAAGCTTTCTTT. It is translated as CAWKRYPTGEGTEAFF.

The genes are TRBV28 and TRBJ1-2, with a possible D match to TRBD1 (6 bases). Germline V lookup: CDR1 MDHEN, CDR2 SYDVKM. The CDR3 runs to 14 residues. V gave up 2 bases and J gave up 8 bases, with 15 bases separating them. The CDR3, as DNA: TGTGCCAGCAGTTTAACAGGGAGGGATTCAGGCTACACCTTC. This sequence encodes CASSLTGRDSGYTF.

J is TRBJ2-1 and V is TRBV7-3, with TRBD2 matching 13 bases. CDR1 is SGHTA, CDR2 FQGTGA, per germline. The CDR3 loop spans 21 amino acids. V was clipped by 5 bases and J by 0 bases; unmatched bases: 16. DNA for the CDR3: TGTGCCAGCAGCCCCCGACTAGCGGGAGGTACGTATCGAAGCTCCTACAATGAGCAGTTCTTC. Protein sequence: CASSPRLAGGTYRSSYNEQFF.

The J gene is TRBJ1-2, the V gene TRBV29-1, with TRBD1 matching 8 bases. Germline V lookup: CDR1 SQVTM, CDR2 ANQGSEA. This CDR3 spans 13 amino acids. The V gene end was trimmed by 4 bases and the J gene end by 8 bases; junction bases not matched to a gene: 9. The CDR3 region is CSVGSGTGRGYTF. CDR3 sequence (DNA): TGCAGCGTTGGATCCGGGACAGGAAGGGGCTACACCTTC. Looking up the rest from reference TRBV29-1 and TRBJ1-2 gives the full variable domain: SAVISQKPSRDICQRGTSLTIQCQVDSQVTMMFWYRQQPGQSLTLIATANQGSEATYESGFVIDKFPISRPNLTFSTLTVSNMSPEDSSIYLCSVGSGTGRGYTFGSGTRLTVV.

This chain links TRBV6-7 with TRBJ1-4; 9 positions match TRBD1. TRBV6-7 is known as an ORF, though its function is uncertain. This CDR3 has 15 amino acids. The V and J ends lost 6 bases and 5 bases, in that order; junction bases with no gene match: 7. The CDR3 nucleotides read TGTGCCAGCAGCTCCGGGACAGGGAAAAATGAAAAACTGTTTTTT. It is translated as CASSSGTGKNEKLFF.

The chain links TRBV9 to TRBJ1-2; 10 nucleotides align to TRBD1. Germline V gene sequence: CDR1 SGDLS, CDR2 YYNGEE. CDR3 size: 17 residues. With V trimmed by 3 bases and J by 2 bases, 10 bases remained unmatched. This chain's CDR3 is CASSDLRGTGVNYGYTF. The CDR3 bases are TGTGCCAGCAGCGATCTACGGGGGACAGGGGTGAACTATGGCTACACCTTC.

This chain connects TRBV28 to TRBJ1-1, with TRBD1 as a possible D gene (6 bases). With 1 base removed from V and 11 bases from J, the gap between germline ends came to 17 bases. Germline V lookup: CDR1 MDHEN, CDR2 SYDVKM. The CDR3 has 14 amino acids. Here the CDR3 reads CASSLSGGGRHAFF. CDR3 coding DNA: TGTGCCAGCAGTTTATCGGGCGGGGGGCGGCATGCTTTCTTT.

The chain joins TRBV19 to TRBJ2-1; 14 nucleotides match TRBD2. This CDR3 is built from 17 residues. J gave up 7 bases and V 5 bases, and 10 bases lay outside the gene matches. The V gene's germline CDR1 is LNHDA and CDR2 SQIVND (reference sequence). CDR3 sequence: CASSGLFGTSGRNEQFF. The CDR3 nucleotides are TGTGCCAGTAGTGGCCTTTTCGGGACTAGCGGGAGAAATGAGCAGTTCTTC.

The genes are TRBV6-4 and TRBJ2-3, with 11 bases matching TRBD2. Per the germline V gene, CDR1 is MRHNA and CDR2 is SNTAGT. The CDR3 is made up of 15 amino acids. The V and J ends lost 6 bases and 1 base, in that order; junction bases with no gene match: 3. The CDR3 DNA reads TGTGCCAGCAGCCTACTAGCGGGAGGCACAGATACGCAGTATTTT. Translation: CASSLLAGGTDTQYF.

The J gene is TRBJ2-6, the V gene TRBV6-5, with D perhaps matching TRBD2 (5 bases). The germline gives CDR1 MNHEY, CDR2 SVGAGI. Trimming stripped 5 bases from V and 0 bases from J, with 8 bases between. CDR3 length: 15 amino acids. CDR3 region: CASSHRGSGANVLTF. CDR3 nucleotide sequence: TGTGCCAGCAGTCACCGGGGCTCTGGGGCCAACGTCCTGACTTTC.

CDR3 amino acids: CASSPWTSGSYNEQFF. The CDR3 DNA follows: TGTGCCAGCAGCCCTTGGACTAGCGGATCCTACAATGAGCAGTTCTTC. This chain joins TRBV11-3 and TRBJ2-1; 10 nucleotides match TRBD2. V lost 5 bases to trimming and J lost 1 base; unmatched junction nucleotides: 5. There are 16 residues in the CDR3. Germline V gives CDR1 SGHNT, CDR2 YENEEA.

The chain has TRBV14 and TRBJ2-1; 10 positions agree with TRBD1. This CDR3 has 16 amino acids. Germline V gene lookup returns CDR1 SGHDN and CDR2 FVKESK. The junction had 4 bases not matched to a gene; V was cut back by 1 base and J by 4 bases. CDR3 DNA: TGTGCCAGCAGCCAAGGTCCGGGACAGGGGTACAATGAGCAGTTCTTC. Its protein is CASSQGPGQGYNEQFF.

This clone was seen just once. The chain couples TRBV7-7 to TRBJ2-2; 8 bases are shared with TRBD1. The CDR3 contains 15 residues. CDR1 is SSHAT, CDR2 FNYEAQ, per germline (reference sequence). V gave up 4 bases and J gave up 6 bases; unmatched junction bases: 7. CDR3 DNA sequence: TGTGCCAGCAGCTCCAGGACAGGGCTGGCCGGGGAGCTGTTTTTT. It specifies CASSSRTGLAGELFF.